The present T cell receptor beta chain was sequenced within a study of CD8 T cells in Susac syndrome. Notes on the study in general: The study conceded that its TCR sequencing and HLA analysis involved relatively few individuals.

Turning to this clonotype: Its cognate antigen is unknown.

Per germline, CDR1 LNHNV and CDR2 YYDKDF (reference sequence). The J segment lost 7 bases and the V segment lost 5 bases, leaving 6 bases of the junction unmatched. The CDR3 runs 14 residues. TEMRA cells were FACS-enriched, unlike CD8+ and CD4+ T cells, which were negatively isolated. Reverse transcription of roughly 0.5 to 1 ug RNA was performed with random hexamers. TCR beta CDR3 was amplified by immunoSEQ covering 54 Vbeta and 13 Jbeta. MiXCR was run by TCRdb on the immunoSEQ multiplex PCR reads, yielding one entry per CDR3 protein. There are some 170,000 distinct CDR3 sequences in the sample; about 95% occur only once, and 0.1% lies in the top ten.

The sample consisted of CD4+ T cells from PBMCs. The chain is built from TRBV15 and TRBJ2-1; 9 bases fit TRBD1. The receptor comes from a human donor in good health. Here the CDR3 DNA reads TGTGCCACCAGCCGGGACAGGGCAGGTAATGAGCAGTTCTTC. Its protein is CATSRDRAGNEQFF.